This T cell receptor (beta chain) was retrieved from a study of shared clonotypes between healthy human individuals. The assay was immunoSEQ multiplex PCR, and TCRdb's table has in-frame clones only and misses some. Here the sample spans about 1.5 million clones, 95% to 99% being singletons. CD4+ cells underwent separation, giving CD45RA+ naive and CD45RA-negative memory subsets. V dropped 2 bases and J dropped 1; count of bases not matched to a gene: 2. This CDR3 spans 15 amino acids. In germline, CDR1 is MDHEN, CDR2 SYDVKM. This receptor was obtained from a man aged 25-40 years in good health. The chain has TRBV28 and TRBJ2-5; TRBD1 matches at 9 bases. Specimen: naive CD4+ T cells sorted from blood. This sample's subset: CD45RA+ positively selected. The CDR3 here is CASSLAGQGQETQYF. CDR3 nucleotides: TGTGCCAGCAGTTTAGCGGGACAGGGCCAAGAGACCCAGTACTTC.